This T cell receptor beta chain was profiled in a study of CD4 T cells in relation to SARS-CoV-2 and coronaviruses (dated by TCRdb to the early 2020s). Regarding the research as a whole: In the ViraFEST assay, PBMCs were cultured with antigen for roughly eleven days, after which TCR beta CDR3s were sequenced to identify clonal expansions specific to the antigen. Across all 12 patients in the convalescent cohort, the median age was almost 40 years, with a range of roughly 20 to 80 years. Among the 12 convalescent patients, 8 males and 4 females were included, and two of the subjects were Hispanic. HLA restriction was mapped for shared crossreactive spike epitopes using patient-derived lymphoblastoid cell lines. The study assessed, at the TCR clonotype level, memory CD4+ T cell crossreactivity between SARS-CoV-2 and common cold coronavirus spike proteins. The Adaptive Biotechnologies TCR-sequencing kit was used for samples from three pre-COVID donors and for the naive versus memory experiments, whereas the other data were Illumina-based. Expansion assays from other donors in the study were sequenced with a different, Illumina-based TCR-beta assay. Results the study describes overall, beyond this receptor: In roughly 60% of donors, memory CD4+ clonotypes turned up that crossrecognized SARS-CoV-2 and at least one common cold coronavirus spike. Significantly weaker SARS-CoV-2-driven expansion was shown by crossreactive clones than by monoreactive clones, consistent with antigenic imprinting. Crossreactivity analysis was centred on spike protein, so crossreactivity against other viral proteins was not assessed. No donor contributed both pre-pandemic and post-infection samples, which limited tracing the source of pre-existing responses. Sequencing naive versus memory cells indicated that the assay picks up memory recall responses, not primary responses primed during culture. Small numbers of patients and of tested TCRs were a limitation of the study.

Turning to this clone: Its cognate antigen has yet to be identified. Base-call qualities are not available, and no considerably larger clone is one nucleotide away.

Naive and memory CD4+ T cells were separated from cryopreserved PBMCs by CD4 enrichment followed by EasySep naive CD4+ T cell enrichment. Sorted naive or memory CD4+ T cells (roughly 92,000) were grown at a 1:1 ratio with T cell-depleted PBMCs and CEF peptides for 9 to 11 days. In general, triplicate replicate wells were used for every peptide culture condition. Ficoll-Paque PLUS gradient centrifugation was used to isolate PBMCs from either whole blood or leukapheresis product. PBMCs were either used fresh in the expansion assay or cryopreserved at -140 degrees C. The QIAamp Micro DNA Kit was used to extract genomic DNA from the CD4+ T cells. CEF-cultured naive and memory CD4+ T cell DNA received survey-level immunoSEQ TCR-beta sequencing. The source study handled its data this way. During preprocessing, nonproductive sequences were removed, along with CDR3s that did not begin with C, did not end with F or W, or were shorter than 7 amino acids. Antigen-specific clonotypes were called with the MANAFEST web app on the basis of expansion relative to the reference and to other culture wells. A clone was considered positive if significant expansion relative to the reference culture was observed in 2 of 3 replicate wells at an FDR below 0.05. Positive clones also required significant expansion versus all other tandem wells and an odds ratio above 5. Cultured and uncultured naive and memory CD4+ repertoires were searched for previously identified spike- and CEF-reactive CDR3s. CDR3 homology was quantified as pairwise Levenshtein distance, calculated with the stringdist R package after three terminal residues were trimmed from each end. The immuneACCESS repertoire file appears here via TCRdb, limited to in-frame rearrangements. These files lack a portion of the clones; in checked studies, under half of the deficit traces to unresolved V genes, and the cause of the others is not known. V, J and clone size reflect that table, while D and trimming were determined from the DNA. Present in this sample are some 44,000 clones, over 70% of which were seen just once. The top ten clonotypes cover 1.1% to 1.5% of the sample.

The CDR3 runs 14 amino acids, cysteine and phenylalanine included. The retained sequence is limited to the CDR3, 42 bases, with the frame set at the first base. V is reduced by 6 bases and J by 7 bases, leaving a spacing of 16 bases between them. CDR1 and CDR2, per the germline V gene (reference sequence), are LNHDA and SQIVND. Sequenced input: naive CD4+ T cells from PBMCs, cultured in vitro. What this sample's cell subset or site label stands for: naive CD4+ T cells isolated by negative enrichment. The sequence derives from an adult with COVID-19. In this chain, TRBV19 is recombined with TRBJ2-1; TRBD2 might be the D gene, on 5 matching bases. The CDR3 protein is CASSQTGIGNEQFF. The nucleotide sequence is given as TGTGCCAGTAGCCAAACGGGAATAGGGAATGAGCAGTTCTTC.